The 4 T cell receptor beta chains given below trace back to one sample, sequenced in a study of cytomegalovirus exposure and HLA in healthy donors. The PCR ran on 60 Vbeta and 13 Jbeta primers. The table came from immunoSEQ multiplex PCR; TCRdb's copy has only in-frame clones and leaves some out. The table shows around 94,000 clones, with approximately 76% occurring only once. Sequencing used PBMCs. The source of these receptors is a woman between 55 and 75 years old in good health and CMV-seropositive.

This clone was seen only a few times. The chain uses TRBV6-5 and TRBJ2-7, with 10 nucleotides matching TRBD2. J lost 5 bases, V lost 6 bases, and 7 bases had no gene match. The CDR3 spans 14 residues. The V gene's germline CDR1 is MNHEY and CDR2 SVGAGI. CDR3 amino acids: CASRLTSGINEQYF. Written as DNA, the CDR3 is TGTGCCAGCAGGCTCACTAGCGGGATCAACGAGCAGTACTTC.

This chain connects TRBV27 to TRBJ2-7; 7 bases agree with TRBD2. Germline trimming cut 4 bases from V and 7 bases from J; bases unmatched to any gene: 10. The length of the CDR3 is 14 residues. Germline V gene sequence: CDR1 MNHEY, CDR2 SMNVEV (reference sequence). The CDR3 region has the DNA TGTGCCAGCAGTTACCAGACTAGCTCTCAGGAGCAGTACTTC. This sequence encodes CASSYQTSSQEQYF.

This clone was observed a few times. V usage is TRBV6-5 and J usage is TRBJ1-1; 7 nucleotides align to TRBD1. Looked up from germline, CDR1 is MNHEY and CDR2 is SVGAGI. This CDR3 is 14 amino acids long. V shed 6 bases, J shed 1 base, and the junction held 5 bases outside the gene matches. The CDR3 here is CASRAGTANTEAFF. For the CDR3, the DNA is TGTGCCAGCAGGGCCGGGACAGCGAACACTGAAGCTTTCTTT.

CDR3 nucleotides: TGCGCCAGCAACCCCTTGGGCGCGGGCTACGAGCAGTACTTC. Protein sequence: CASNPLGAGYEQYF. This rearrangement joins TRBV10-2 to TRBJ2-7; possible D gene TRBD2, 5 bases. In germline, CDR1 is WSHSY, CDR2 SAAADI. The CDR3 is 14 amino acids. V was pared by 7 bases and J by 3 bases, with 16 bases between.